This T cell receptor beta chain was identified in a study of blood T cells in healthy people across ages (dated by TCRdb to 2013 to 2016). Notes on the research overall: In model experiments, template switching captured roughly one uniquely barcoded TCR beta cDNA molecule for every two T cells. To avoid experimental bias, donors of different ages were spread randomly across the sequencing lanes. Using the same blood draw, the study looked at two additional independent replicas of 1 million unique cDNA reads for two donors, one aged 18 to 30 and the other aged 80 or older. Age-related changes in TCR beta repertoire diversity were measured in the study by deep sequencing normalized with unique cDNA molecular identifiers. Four age groups were formed from the donors: young (average about 16 years), middle-aged (around 39), aged (around 62) and long-lived (about 80).

Systemically healthy Caucasian individuals from Russia, approximately 39 in total and aged about 6 to 95 years, were included as donors. Each donor gave approximately 9.4 milliliters of peripheral blood, drawn into EDTA-treated Vacutainer tubes. Ficoll-Paque density-gradient centrifugation was used to isolate PBMCs, with at least 6 million per sample. Total RNA was extracted from PBMCs with Trizol reagent, with at least 5 micrograms obtained per sample. Naive CD45RAhigh/CD27high T cell percentages were measured by flow cytometry on a PBMC aliquot from every donor. General study outcomes and caveats: Because the CMV infection status of the donors was unknown, age-related changes in expanded clonotypes may potentially have been confounded. As age increased, observed TCR beta diversity per million T cells dropped in a roughly linear way, and a significant reduction was already evident by age 40. Compared with the aged group, the long-lived group had more naive CD4+ T cells, fewer expanded clones and increased TCR diversity, suggesting age selection. A strong correlation was found between observed TCR beta diversity and the percentage of naive T cells measured by flow cytometry. Since profiling was done on bulk unsorted PBMCs, naive and antigen-experienced compartments could not be conclusively compared. Estimates of total diversity from one million sequenced T cells were regarded as lower bounds and underestimates.

This clonotype was seen repeatedly, ten times or more. Its antigen is currently not known. No qualities accompany the bases; no much larger clone lies one base away. V is shortened by 5 bases, J by 6 bases, and the region joining them spans 18 bases. The CDR3 numbers 14 residues from cysteine through phenylalanine. This entry keeps only the CDR3 DNA: 42 bases, framed from base 1. Based on the germline V gene, the CDR1 and CDR2 sequences are SGHRS and YFSETQ. Receptor amplification or capture employed 5' RACE. The sequencer was an Illumina HiSeq 2500. A second PCR of roughly 7 to 12 cycles was run with a J-beta primer mix and a sample-barcoded 5' primer. A template-switch 5' adaptor carrying 12 random nucleotides introduced a unique molecular identifier onto each TCR beta cDNA molecule. Each sample yielded at least 2.5 million CDR3-containing paired-end reads. The Mint cDNA synthesis kit, primed by a TRBC-specific oligonucleotide, was used to synthesize first-strand cDNA from all RNA. After uracil-DNA glycosylase treatment, a first 18-cycle PCR used universal primers M1SS and BC2_uni_R on all cDNA. Concerning the study's data processing: Normalization of each sample was performed by random selection of 1 million high-quality reads, each carrying a distinct molecular identifier. Reads with shared molecular identifiers were discarded instead of being binned into consensus sequences. MiTCR, set to a Q25 quality threshold and the strictest error-elimination algorithm, was used for CDR3 identification, clonotype clustering and error correction. A nonparametric unseen species model using Euler transformation provided a lower-bound estimate of total TCR beta diversity. The raw public reads went through TCRdb reprocessing: fastp at Q25, MiXCR clone calling, in-frame beta chains kept. Every entry covers one CDR3 protein and lists the most common genes and DNA from its rows. None of the V and J calls come from the authors' own analysis; TCRdb made them. This sample lists more than 800,000 distinct CDR3 sequences; 40% to 50% were detected once. The ten top clones hold 18% of the sample.

The V and J genes are TRBV5-1 and TRBJ2-7; the D gene could be either TRBD1 or TRBD2, each agreeing at 5 bases. This TCR derives from a woman aged 60 to 75 in good health. Sample: blood. Here is the DNA: TGCGCCAGCAGTCTGGGGGAATCAACCTCCGAGCAGTACTTC. Its translation reads: CASSLGESTSEQYF.